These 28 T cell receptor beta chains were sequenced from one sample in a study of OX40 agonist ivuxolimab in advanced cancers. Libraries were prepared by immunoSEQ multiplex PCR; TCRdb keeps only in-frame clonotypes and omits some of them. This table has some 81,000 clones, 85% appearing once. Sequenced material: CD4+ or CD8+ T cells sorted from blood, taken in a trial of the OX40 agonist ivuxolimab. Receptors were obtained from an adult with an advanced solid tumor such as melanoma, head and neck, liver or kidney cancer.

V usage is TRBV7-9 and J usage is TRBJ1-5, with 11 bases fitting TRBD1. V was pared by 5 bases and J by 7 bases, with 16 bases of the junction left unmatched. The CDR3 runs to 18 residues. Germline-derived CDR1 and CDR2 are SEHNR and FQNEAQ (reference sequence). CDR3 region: CASSLGQGARPFGQPQHF. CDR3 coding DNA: TGTGCCAGCAGCCTAGGACAGGGGGCGCGTCCGTTTGGCCAGCCCCAGCATTTT.

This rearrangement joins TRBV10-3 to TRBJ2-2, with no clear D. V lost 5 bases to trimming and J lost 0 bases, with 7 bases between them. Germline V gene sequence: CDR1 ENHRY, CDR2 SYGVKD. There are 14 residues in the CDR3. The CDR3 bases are TGTGCCATCAGTTACAGTCCGAACACCGGGGAGCTGTTTTTT. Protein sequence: CAISYSPNTGELFF.

The CDR3 protein is CASSYVQTSSYEQYF. The CDR3 DNA sequence: TGTGCCAGCAGTTACGTACAGACTAGCTCCTACGAGCAGTACTTC. The V gene is TRBV6-5, the J gene TRBJ2-7; tentatively, D is TRBD2 (6 bases). The germline CDR1 and CDR2 sequences are MNHEY and SVGAGI. The CDR3 is 15 residues long. V lost 2 bases to trimming and J lost 0 bases, with 11 bases between them.

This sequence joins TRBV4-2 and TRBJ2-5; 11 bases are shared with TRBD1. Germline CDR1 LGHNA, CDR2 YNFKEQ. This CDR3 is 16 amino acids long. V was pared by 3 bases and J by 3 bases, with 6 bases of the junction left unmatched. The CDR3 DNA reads TGTGCCAGCAGCCACCTCTCGGGACAGGGGGAAGAGACCCAGTACTTC. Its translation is CASSHLSGQGEETQYF.

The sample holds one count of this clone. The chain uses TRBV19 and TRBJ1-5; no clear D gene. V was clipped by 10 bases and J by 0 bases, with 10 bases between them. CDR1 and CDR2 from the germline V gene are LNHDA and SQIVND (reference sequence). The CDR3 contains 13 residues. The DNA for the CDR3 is TGTGCCACACAAGGTGGTAGCAATCAGCCCCAGCATTTT. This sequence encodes CATQGGSNQPQHF.

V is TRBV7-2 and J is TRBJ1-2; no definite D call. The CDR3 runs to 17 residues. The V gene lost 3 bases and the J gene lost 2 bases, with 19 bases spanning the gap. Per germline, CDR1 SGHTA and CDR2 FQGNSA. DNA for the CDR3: TGTGCCAGCAGCTTCATTTTGGGTTCCGGGAAGAACTATGGCTACACCTTC. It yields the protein CASSFILGSGKNYGYTF.

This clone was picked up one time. The CDR3 bases are TGTGCCAGCAGCTTCACCGGGACTAGCGGGGGGGAGACCCAGTACTTC. It is translated as CASSFTGTSGGETQYF. V usage is TRBV7-9 and J usage is TRBJ2-5; 15 bases map to TRBD2. The V gene end was trimmed by 3 bases and the J gene end by 5 bases; junction bases not matched to a gene: 4. Germline CDR1 is SEHNR and CDR2 is FQNEAQ (reference sequence). This CDR3 has 16 residues.

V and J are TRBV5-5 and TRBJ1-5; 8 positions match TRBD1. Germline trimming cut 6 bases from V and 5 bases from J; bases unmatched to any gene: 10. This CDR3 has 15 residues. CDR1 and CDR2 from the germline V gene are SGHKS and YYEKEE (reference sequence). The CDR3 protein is CASTPGTGLYQPQHF. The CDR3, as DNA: TGTGCCAGCACTCCCGGGACAGGCCTTTATCAGCCCCAGCATTTT.

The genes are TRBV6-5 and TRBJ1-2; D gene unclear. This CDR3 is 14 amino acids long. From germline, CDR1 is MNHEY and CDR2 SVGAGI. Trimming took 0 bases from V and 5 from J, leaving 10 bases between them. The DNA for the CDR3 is TGTGCCAGCAGTTACTCGTCATCCGAGTATGGCTACACCTTC. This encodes CASSYSSSEYGYTF.

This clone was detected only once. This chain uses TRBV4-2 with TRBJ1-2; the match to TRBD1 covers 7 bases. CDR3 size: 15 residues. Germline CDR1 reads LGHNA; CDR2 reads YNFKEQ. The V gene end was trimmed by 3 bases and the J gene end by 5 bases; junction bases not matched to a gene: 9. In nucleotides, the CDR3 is TGTGCCAGCAGCCACGCAACCGGGACAGCGTATGGCTACACCTTC. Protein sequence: CASSHATGTAYGYTF.

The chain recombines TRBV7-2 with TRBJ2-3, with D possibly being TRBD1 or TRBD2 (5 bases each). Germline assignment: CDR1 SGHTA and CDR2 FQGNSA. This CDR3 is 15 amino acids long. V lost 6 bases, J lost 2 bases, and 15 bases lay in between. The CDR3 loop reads CASSSTGAPTDTQYF. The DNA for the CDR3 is TGTGCCAGCAGTAGCACCGGGGCCCCCACAGATACGCAGTATTTT.

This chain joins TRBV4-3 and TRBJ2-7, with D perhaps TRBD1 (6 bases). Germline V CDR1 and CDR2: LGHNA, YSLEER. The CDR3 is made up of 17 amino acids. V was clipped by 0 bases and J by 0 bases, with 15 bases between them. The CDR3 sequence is CASSQEVQGLSSYEQYF. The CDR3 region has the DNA TGCGCCAGCAGCCAAGAGGTACAGGGATTGAGCTCCTACGAGCAGTACTTC.

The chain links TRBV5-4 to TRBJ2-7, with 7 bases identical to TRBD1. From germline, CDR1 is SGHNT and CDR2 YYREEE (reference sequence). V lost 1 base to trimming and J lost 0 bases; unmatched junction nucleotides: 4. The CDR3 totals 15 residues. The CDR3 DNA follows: TGTGCCAGCAGCTTGAGGACAGGTAACTCCTACGAGCAGTACTTC. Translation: CASSLRTGNSYEQYF.

The CDR3 nucleotides are TGTGCCTGGAGCCCCCCCCCAGGAAACACCATATATTTT. Encoded protein: CAWSPPPGNTIYF. V gene TRBV30 combines with J gene TRBJ1-3; D gene ambiguous. This CDR3 contains 13 residues. V dropped 3 bases and J dropped 4 bases, with 10 bases sitting between them. Germline CDR1 is GTSNPN and CDR2 is SVGIG (reference sequence).

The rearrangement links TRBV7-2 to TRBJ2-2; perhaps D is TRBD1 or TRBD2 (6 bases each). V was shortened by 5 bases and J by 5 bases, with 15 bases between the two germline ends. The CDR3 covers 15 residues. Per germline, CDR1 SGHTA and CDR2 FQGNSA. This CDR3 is CASSTSTGGTGELFF. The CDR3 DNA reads TGTGCCAGCAGCACCTCGACAGGAGGGACCGGGGAGCTGTTTTTT.

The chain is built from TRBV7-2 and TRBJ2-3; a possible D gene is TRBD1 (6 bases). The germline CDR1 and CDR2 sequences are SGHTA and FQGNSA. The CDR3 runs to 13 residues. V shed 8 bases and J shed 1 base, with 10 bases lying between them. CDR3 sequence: CASGAGGTDTQYF. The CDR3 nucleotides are TGTGCCAGCGGGGCAGGGGGCACAGATACGCAGTATTTT.

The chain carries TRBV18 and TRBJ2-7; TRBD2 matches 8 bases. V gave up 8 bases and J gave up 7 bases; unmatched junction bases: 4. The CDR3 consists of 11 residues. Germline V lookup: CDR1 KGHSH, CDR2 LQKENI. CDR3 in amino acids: CASRREGEQYF. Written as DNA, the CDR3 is TGTGCCAGCCGCCGGGAGGGTGAGCAGTACTTC. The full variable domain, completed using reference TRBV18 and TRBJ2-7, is NAGVMQNPRHLVRRRGQEARLRCSPMKGHSHVYWYRQLPEEGLKFMVYLQKENIIDESGMPKERFSAEFPKEGPSILRIQQVVRGDSAAYFCASRREGEQYFGPGTRLTVT.

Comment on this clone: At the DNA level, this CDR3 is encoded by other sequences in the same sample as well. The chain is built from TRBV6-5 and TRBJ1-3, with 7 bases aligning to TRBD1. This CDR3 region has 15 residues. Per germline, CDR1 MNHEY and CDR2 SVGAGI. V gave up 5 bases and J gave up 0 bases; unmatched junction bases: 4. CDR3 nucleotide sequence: TGTGCCAGCAGTAGACAGGGATACTCTGGAAACACCATATATTTT. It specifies CASSRQGYSGNTIYF.

The CDR3 is CASSLTTGSGELFF. CDR3 nucleotides: TGTGCCAGCTCTCTCACTACAGGCTCCGGGGAGCTGTTTTTT. The J gene is TRBJ2-2, the V gene TRBV18, with D maybe TRBD1 (5 bases). CDR1 and CDR2 from the germline V gene are KGHSH and LQKENI. The V gene lost 6 bases and the J gene lost 6 bases, with 14 bases spanning the gap. The length of the CDR3 is 14 residues.

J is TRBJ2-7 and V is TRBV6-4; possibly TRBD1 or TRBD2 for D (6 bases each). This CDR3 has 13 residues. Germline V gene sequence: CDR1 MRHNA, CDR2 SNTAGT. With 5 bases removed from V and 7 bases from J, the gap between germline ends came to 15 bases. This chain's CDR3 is CASSRERGEEQYF. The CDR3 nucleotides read TGTGCCAGCAGTCGGGAAAGGGGGGAAGAGCAGTACTTC.

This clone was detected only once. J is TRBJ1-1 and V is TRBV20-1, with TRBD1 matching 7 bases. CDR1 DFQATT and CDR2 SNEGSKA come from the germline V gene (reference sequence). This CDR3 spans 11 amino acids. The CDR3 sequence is CRGTADTEAFF. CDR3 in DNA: TGCAGGGGGACAGCGGACACTGAAGCTTTCTTT.

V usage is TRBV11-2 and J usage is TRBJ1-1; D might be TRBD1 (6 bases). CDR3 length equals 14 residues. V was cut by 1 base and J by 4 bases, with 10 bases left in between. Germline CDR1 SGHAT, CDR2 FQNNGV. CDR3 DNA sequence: TGTGCCAGCAGCTTAGTGGGGGCGAGCACTGAAGCTTTCTTT. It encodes CASSLVGASTEAFF.

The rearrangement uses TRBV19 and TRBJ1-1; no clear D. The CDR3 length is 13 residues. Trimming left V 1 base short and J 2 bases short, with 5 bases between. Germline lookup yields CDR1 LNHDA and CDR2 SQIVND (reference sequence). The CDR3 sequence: CASSIAENTEAFF. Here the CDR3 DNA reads TGTGCCAGTAGTATAGCAGAAAACACTGAAGCTTTCTTT. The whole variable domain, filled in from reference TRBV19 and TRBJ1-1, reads DGGITQSPKYLFRKEGQNVTLSCEQNLNHDAMYWYRQDPGQGLRLIYYSQIVNDFQKGDIAEGYSVSREKKESFPLTVTSAQKNPTAFYLCASSIAENTEAFFGQGTRLTVV.

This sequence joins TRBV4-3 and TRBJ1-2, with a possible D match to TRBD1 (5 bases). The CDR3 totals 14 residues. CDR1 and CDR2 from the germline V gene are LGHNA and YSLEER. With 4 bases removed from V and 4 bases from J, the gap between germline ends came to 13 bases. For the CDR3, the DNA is TGCGCCAGCAGCCCCGGGGACGGTTCCTATGGCTACACCTTC. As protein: CASSPGDGSYGYTF.

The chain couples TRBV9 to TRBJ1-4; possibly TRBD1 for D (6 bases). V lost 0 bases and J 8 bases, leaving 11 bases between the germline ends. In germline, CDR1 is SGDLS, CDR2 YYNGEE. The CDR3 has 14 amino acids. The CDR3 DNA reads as TGTGCCAGCAGCGTAGGGCAGGGGCAGGAAAAACTGTTTTTT. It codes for CASSVGQGQEKLFF.

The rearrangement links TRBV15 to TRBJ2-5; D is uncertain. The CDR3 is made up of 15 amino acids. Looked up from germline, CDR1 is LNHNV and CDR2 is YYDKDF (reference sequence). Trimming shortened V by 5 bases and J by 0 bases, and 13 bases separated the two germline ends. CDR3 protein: CATSPRSTNQETQYF. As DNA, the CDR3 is TGTGCCACCAGCCCAAGGTCCACGAACCAAGAGACCCAGTACTTC.

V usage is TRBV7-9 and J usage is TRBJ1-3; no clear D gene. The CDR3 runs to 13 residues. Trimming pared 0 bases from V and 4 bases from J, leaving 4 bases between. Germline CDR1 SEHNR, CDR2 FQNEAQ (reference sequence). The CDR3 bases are TGTGCCAGCAGCTTAGCTCAGGGAAACACCATATATTTT. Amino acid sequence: CASSLAQGNTIYF.

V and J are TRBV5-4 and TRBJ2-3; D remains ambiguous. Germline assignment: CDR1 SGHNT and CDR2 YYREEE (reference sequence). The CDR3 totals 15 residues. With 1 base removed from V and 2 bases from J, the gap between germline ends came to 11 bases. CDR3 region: CASSLSPGTTDTQYF. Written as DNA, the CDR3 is TGTGCCAGCAGCTTGTCCCCGGGCACCACAGATACGCAGTATTTT.